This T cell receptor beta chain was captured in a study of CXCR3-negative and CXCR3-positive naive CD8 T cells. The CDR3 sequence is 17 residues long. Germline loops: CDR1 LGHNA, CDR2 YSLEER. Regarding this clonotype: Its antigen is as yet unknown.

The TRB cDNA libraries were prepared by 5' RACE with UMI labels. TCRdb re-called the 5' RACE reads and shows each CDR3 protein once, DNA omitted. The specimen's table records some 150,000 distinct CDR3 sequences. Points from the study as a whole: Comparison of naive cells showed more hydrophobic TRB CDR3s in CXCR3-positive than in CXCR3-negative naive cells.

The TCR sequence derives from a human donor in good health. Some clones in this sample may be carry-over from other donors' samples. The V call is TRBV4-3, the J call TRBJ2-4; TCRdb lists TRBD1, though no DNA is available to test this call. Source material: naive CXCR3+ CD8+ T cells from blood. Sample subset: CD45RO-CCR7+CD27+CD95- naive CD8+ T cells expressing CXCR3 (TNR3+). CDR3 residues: CASSQDIPPGPGDIQYF.